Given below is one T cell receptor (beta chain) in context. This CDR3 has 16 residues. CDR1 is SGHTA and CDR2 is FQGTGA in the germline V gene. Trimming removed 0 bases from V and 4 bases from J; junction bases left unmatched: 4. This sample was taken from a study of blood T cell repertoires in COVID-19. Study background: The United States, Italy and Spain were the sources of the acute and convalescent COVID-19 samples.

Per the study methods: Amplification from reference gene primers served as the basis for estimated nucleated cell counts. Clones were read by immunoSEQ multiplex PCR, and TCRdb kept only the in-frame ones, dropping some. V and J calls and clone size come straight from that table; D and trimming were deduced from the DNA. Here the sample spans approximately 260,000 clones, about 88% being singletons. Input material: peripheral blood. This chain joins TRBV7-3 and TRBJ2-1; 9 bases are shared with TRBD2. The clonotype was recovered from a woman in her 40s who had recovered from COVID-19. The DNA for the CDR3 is TGTGCCAGCAGCTTAACAGCGGGAGGAAAATACAATGAGCAGTTCTTC. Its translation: CASSLTAGGKYNEQFF.